The present TCR beta chain was sequenced within a study of blood T cell repertoires in COVID-19. Germline CDR1 SGHRS, CDR2 YFSETQ. V was clipped by 0 bases and J by 0 bases, with 10 bases between them. The CDR3 contains 16 residues. Data came from immunoSEQ multiplex PCR; TCRdb stores just in-frame clones and leaves some out. Of hundreds of thousands of clones in the sample, about nine tenths were seen once. Sequencing used peripheral blood. This receptor was taken from a woman aged 45-59 years with acute or convalescent COVID-19. The chain recombines TRBV5-1 with TRBJ2-1; maybe TRBD2 (5 bases). The CDR3 spells CASSLAGESSYNEQFF. As DNA, the CDR3 is TGCGCCAGCAGCTTGGCCGGGGAGAGCTCCTACAATGAGCAGTTCTTC.